A selection of T cell receptor beta chains follows, all from one sample in a study of lymphopenia after photon versus proton radiotherapy. The table came from immunoSEQ multiplex PCR; TCRdb's copy has only in-frame clones and leaves some out. The repertoire includes about 65,000 clones, around 87% of them detected once, and approximately 11% sits in the top ten. Sequenced here: peripheral blood, sampled from a patient treated with proton-based radiotherapy. The receptors stem from an older man with esophageal cancer. Both conserved end residues are part of each CDR3. The D gene is left open where the match is weak. Expanded clones are given a class, and other clones once, few, many or no size at all.

>TRBJ2-3|TRBV19|.|.
TGTGCCAGTAGCGACGTCCCAGGCACAGATACGCAGTATTTT
CASSDVPGTDTQYF
>TRBJ1-1|TRBV27|.|.
TGTGCCAGCAGTTTATCGTCCACCATGAACACTGAAGCTTTCTTT
CASSLSSTMNTEAFF
>TRBJ1-3|TRBV6-5|.|.
TGTGCCAGCAGAACTTATACAGGGTCTGAAAACACCATATATTTT
CASRTYTGSENTIYF
>TRBJ1-4|TRBV2|.|.
TGTGCCAGCAGTGACCCGGGACTCGAGGAAAAACTGTTTTTT
CASSDPGLEEKLFF
>TRBJ1-1|TRBV11-2|TRBD1|.
TGTGCCAGCAGCAAGGACAGGGCCCCGAACACTGAAGCTTTCTTT
CASSKDRAPNTEAFF
>TRBJ1-1|TRBV11-2|.|.
TGTGCCAGCAGCACCCGGACCACCCGTTTCACTGAAGCTTTCTTT
CASSTRTTRFTEAFF
>TRBJ2-4|TRBV7-2|.|.
TGTGCCAGCAGCGCGGGACAGCGGAACATTCAGTACTTC
CASSAGQRNIQYF
>TRBJ1-6|TRBV27|.|.
TGTGCCAGCAGTTTCAGGACTCAGTATCCGGTCCAAGGGAATTCACCCCTCCACTTT
CASSFRTQYPVQGNSPLHF
>TRBJ2-7|TRBV9|TRBD2|once
TGTGCCAGCAGCGTAGGCGGGAGAGGAGATGAGCAGTACTTC
CASSVGGRGDEQYF
>TRBJ1-6|TRBV9|TRBD1|.
TGTGCCAGCAGCGTAGGGACAGGGGATAATTCACCCCTCCACTTT
CASSVGTGDNSPLHF
>TRBJ1-4|TRBV11-2|.|.
TGTGCCAGCAGCCCGGCAGGGTGGAAACTGTTTTTT
CASSPAGWKLFF
>TRBJ1-2|TRBV18|.|.
TGTGCCAGCTCCCGGTACGGATCTCGAGGGGATGGCTACACCTTC
CASSRYGSRGDGYTF
>TRBJ2-5|TRBV7-6|.|.
TGTGCCAGCAGCTTACAAGAGACCCAGTACTTC
CASSLQETQYF
>TRBJ2-7|TRBV6-6|.|.
TGTGCCAGCAGTTACTCGAGATCCCCCCACGAGCAGTACTTC
CASSYSRSPHEQYF
>TRBJ1-1|TRBV7-3|TRBD1|.
TGTGCCAGCAGCTTAAGAGCGAGACAGGGGGAGGGGACTGAAGCTTTCTTT
CASSLRARQGEGTEAFF
>TRBJ2-2|TRBV7-6|.|.
TGTGCCAGCAGTCGAGTGACGAACACCGGGGAGCTGTTTTTT
CASSRVTNTGELFF
>TRBJ1-3|TRBV30|.|.
TGTGCCTGGAGTATACCCGGGACCCCCGGGGGAAACACCATATATTTT
CAWSIPGTPGGNTIYF
>TRBJ2-7|TRBV29-1|TRBD2|few
TGCAGCGTCGCACTAGCGGGGGTCGGCGAGCAGTACTTC
CSVALAGVGEQYF
>TRBJ2-7|TRBV11-2|TRBD1|.
TGTGCCAGCAGCATCAGACAGGGGTCCTACGAGCAGTACTTC
CASSIRQGSYEQYF
>TRBJ2-7|TRBV5-1|.|.
TGCGCCAGCAGCCCTTCACCGGGGACAACATACGAGCAGTACTTC
CASSPSPGTTYEQYF
>TRBJ1-2|TRBV30|TRBD1|.
TGTGCCTGGAGTGGAGGGGGCGGCTATGGCTACACCTTC
CAWSGGGGYGYTF
>TRBJ2-7|TRBV5-8|.|.
TGTGCCAGCAGCTTGAGACTACCTACCTACGAGCAGTACTTC
CASSLRLPTYEQYF
>TRBJ1-3|TRBV7-9|.|.
TGTGCCAGCAGCTTTCCGGAGGCTGGAAACACCATATATTTT
CASSFPEAGNTIYF
>TRBJ2-7|TRBV7-2|TRBD2|.
TGTGCCAGCAGCTCTCTAGCGGTATTTACCTACGAGCAGTACTTC
CASSSLAVFTYEQYF
>TRBJ1-3|TRBV30|.|.
TGTGCCTGGAGGGGGGGAAACTCTGGAAACACCATATATTTT
CAWRGGNSGNTIYF
>TRBJ1-2|TRBV7-2|.|.
TGTGCCAGCAGCTTATCTGCGGGCTACACCTTC
CASSLSAGYTF
>TRBJ2-7|TRBV7-2|.|few
TGTGCCAGCAGCATACAGTCCTACGAGCAGTACTTC
CASSIQSYEQYF
>TRBJ1-2|TRBV10-3|TRBD1|.
TGTGCCACCGTACCATCCCCGGGACAGGGGCATTATGGCTACACCTTC
CATVPSPGQGHYGYTF
>TRBJ1-5|TRBV7-2|.|.
TGTGCCAGCAGGCGCGACTCGAATCAGCCCCAGCATTTT
CASRRDSNQPQHF
>TRBJ1-6|TRBV30|.|.
TGTGCCTGGACTCGTCCAGGGCCCTCACCCCTCCACTTT
CAWTRPGPSPLHF
>TRBJ2-2|TRBV30|.|.
TGTGCCTGGAGAAAGGGGGAGAGGGACTATAGATCCGGGGAGCTGTTTTTT
CAWRKGERDYRSGELFF
>TRBJ1-4|TRBV5-1|TRBD1|.
TGCGCCAGCAGCTACGGACAGGGGATAACTAATGAAAAACTGTTTTTT
CASSYGQGITNEKLFF
>TRBJ1-1|TRBV7-2|.|.
TGTGCCAGCAGCTTAAGTACCGTGGGCACTGAAGCTTTCTTT
CASSLSTVGTEAFF
>TRBJ1-5|TRBV2|TRBD1|.
TGTGCCAGCAGTGGGCAGGGGGCGGTTCAGCCCCAGCATTTT
CASSGQGAVQPQHF
>TRBJ2-3|TRBV7-2|TRBD2|.
TGTGCCAGCAGCCTAACACCGGGACTAGCGGGGGGCCTCACAGATACGCAGTATTTT
CASSLTPGLAGGLTDTQYF
>TRBJ2-7|TRBV5-5|.|.
TGTGCCAGCAGCTTGACGGGAGTGGCGTACGAGCAGTACTTC
CASSLTGVAYEQYF
>TRBJ1-4|TRBV28|TRBD1|.
TGTGCCAGCAGTTTGCCGACAGGGCGGGGTGAAAAACTGTTTTTT
CASSLPTGRGEKLFF
>TRBJ1-2|TRBV27|TRBD1|.
TGTGCCAGCAGTTCAGGGACAGCCGGGAACTATGGCTACACCTTC
CASSSGTAGNYGYTF
>TRBJ2-5|TRBV19|.|few
TGTGCCAGTAGTCCTCGAGGGTCCGGGACCCCCGGGGAAGAGACCCAGTACTTC
CASSPRGSGTPGEETQYF
>TRBJ1-2|TRBV27|.|.
TGTGCCAGCAGCCCTCGGCAGGGGCCCTATGGCTACACCTTC
CASSPRQGPYGYTF
>TRBJ2-3|TRBV18|.|.
TGTGCCAGCTCACCACCGTCAGCCCCCTATGCGCAGTATTTT
CASSPPSAPYAQYF
>TRBJ1-4|TRBV18|TRBD1|.
TGTGCCAGCTCACTAAACAGGGGAGCAACTAATGAAAAACTGTTTTTT
CASSLNRGATNEKLFF
>TRBJ2-7|TRBV5-5|TRBD1|.
TGTGCCAGCAGACTTCGGGACAGCTCCTACGAGCAGTACTTC
CASRLRDSSYEQYF
>TRBJ1-2|TRBV27|.|.
TGTGCCAGCAGTTTACGCGGGATGCCTGGCTACACCTTC
CASSLRGMPGYTF
>TRBJ2-3|TRBV5-1|TRBD2|.
TGCGCCAGCAGCTTAGACGGGAGGCCCACAGATACGCAGTATTTT
CASSLDGRPTDTQYF
>TRBJ1-1|TRBV19|.|.
TGTGCCAGTAGTATGGGGCACACTGAAGCTTTCTTT
CASSMGHTEAFF
>TRBJ1-1|TRBV5-4|.|.
TGTGCCAGCAGCTCTTCAATGAACACTGAAGCTTTCTTT
CASSSSMNTEAFF
>TRBJ1-4|TRBV4-3|.|.
TGCGCCAGCAGCCAAGATACAGGTTATAATGAAAAACTGTTTTTT
CASSQDTGYNEKLFF